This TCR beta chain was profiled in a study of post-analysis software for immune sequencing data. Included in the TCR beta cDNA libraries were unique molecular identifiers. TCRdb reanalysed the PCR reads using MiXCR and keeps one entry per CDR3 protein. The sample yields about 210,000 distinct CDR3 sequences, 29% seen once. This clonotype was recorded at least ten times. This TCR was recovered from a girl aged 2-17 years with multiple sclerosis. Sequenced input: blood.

The CDR3 DNA follows: TGTGCCAGCAGTCCGATGGAGACCCAGTACTTC. Its protein is CASSPMETQYF. The genes are TRBV7-9 and TRBJ2-5; no firm D call. Per germline, CDR1 SEHNR and CDR2 FQNEAQ (reference sequence). CDR3 length: 11 residues. Trimming removed 6 bases at V and 5 bases at J, with 7 bases between.